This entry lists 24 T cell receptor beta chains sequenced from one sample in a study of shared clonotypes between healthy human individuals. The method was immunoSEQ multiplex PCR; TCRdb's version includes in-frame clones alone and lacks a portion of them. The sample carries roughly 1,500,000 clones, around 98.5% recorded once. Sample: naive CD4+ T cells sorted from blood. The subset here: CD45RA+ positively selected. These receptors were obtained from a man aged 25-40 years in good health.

CDR3 protein: CASYQGGQFNEQFF. In DNA form, the CDR3 reads TGTGCCTCATATCAGGGAGGGCAATTCAATGAGCAGTTCTTC. V and J are TRBV30 and TRBJ2-1; 7 positions agree with TRBD2. CDR1 and CDR2 (germline): GTSNPN, SVGIG (reference sequence). The CDR3 contains 14 residues. Unmatched junction bases numbered 12, after V lost 7 bases and J lost 6 bases. Full variable domain (remainder filled in from reference TRBV30 and TRBJ2-1): SQTIHQWPATLVQPVGSPLSLECTVEGTSNPNLYWYRQAAGRGLQLLFYSVGIGQISSEVPQNLSASRPQDRQFILSSKKLLLSDSGFYLCASYQGGQFNEQFFGPGTRLTVL.

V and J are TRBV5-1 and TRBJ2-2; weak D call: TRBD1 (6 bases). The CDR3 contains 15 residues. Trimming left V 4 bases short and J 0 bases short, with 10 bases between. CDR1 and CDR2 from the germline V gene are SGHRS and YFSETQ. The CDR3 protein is CASSPDRTNTGELFF. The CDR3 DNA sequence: TGCGCCAGCAGCCCCGACAGGACGAACACCGGGGAGCTGTTTTTT.

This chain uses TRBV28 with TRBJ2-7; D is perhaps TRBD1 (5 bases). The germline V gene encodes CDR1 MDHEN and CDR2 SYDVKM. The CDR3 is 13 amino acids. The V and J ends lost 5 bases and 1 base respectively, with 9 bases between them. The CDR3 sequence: CASSSYRSYEQYF. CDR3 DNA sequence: TGTGCCAGCAGTAGTTACAGGTCCTACGAGCAGTACTTC. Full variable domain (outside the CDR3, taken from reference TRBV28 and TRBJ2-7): DVKVTQSSRYLVKRTGEKVFLECVQDMDHENMFWYRQDPGLGLRLIYFSYDVKMKEKGDIPEGYSVSREKKERFSLILESASTNQTSMYLCASSSYRSYEQYFGPGTRLTVT.

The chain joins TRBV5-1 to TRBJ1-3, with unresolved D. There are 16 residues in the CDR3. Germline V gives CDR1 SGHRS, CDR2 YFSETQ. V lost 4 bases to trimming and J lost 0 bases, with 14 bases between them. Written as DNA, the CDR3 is TGCGCCAGCAGCGAATCATTTGGTATCTCTGGAAACACCATATATTTT. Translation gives CASSESFGISGNTIYF.

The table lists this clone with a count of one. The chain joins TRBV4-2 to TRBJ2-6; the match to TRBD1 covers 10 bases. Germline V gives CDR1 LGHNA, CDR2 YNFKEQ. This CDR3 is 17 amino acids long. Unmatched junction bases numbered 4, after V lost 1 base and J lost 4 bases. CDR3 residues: CASSQGDRGVGANVLTF. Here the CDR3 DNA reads TGTGCCAGCAGCCAAGGGGACAGGGGAGTCGGGGCCAACGTCCTGACTTTC.

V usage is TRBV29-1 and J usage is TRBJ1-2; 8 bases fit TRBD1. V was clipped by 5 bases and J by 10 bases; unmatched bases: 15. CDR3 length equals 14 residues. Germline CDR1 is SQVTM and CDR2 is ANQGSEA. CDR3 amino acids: CSVHLPGTGADYTF. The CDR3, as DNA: TGCAGCGTTCACCTCCCCGGGACAGGCGCGGACTACACCTTC.

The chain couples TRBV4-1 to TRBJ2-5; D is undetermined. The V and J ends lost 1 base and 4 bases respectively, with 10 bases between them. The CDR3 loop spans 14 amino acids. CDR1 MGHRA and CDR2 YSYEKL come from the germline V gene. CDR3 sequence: CASSQVELSETQYF. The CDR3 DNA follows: TGCGCCAGCAGCCAAGTTGAACTATCAGAGACCCAGTACTTC.

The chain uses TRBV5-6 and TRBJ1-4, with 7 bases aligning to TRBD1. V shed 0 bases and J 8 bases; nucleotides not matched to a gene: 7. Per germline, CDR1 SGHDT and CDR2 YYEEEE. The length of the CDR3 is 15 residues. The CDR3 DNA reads TGTGCCAGCAGCTTGGCAAACAGGGGTGGGGAAAAACTGTTTTTT. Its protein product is CASSLANRGGEKLFF. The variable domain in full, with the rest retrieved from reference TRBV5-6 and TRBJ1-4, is DAGVTQSPTHLIKTRGQQVTLRCSPKSGHDTVSWYQQALGQGPQFIFQYYEEEERQRGNFPDRFSGHQFPNYSSELNVNALLLGDSALYLCASSLANRGGEKLFFGSGTQLSVL.

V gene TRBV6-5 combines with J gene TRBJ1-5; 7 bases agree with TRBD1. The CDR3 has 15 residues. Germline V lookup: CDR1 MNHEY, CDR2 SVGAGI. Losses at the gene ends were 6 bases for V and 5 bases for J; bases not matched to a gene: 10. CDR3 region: CASRPDRDRDQPQHF. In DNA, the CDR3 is TGTGCCAGCAGACCCGACCGAGACAGGGATCAGCCCCAGCATTTT.

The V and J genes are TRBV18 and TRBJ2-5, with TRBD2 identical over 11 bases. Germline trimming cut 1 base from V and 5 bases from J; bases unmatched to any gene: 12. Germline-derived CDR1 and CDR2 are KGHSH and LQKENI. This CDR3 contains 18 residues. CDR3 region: CASSPLLIAGGPLETQYF. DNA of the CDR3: TGTGCCAGCTCACCACTTTTAATAGCGGGAGGGCCCTTGGAGACCCAGTACTTC.

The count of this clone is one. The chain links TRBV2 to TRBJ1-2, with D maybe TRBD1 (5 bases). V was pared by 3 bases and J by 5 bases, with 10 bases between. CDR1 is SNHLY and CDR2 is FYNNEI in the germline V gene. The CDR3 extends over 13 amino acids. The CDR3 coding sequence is TGTGCCAGCAGTGACGTGGCAGGGTATGGCTACACCTTC. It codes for CASSDVAGYGYTF.

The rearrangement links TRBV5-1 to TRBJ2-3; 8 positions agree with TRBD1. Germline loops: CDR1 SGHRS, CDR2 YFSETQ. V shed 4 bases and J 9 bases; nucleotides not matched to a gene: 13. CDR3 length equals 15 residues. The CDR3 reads CASSGVGQVGGTQYF. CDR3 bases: TGCGCCAGCAGCGGAGTGGGACAGGTAGGCGGCACGCAGTATTTT. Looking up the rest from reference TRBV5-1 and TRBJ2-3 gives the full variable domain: KAGVTQTPRYLIKTRGQQVTLSCSPISGHRSVSWYQQTPGQGLQFLFEYFSETQRNKGNFPGRFSGRQFSNSRSEMNVSTLELGDSALYLCASSGVGQVGGTQYFGPGTRLTVL.

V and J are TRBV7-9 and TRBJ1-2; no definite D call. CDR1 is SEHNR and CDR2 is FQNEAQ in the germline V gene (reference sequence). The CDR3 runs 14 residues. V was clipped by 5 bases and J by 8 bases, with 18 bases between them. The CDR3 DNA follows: TGTGCCAGCAGCCCAAGTTGGGATACGGTGGGCTACACCTTC. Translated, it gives CASSPSWDTVGYTF. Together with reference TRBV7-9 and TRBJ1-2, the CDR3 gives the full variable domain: DTGVSQNPRHKITKRGQNVTFRCDPISEHNRLYWYRQTLGQGPEFLTYFQNEAQLEKSRLLSDRFSAERPKGSFSTLEIQRTEQGDSAMYLCASSPSWDTVGYTFGSGTRLTVV.

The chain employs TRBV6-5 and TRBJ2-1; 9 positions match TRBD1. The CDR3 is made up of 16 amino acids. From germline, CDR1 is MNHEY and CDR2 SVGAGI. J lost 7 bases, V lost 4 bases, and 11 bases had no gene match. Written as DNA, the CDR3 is TGTGCCAGCAGTTTCGGGACAGGGCTTGGGTGGAATGAGCAGTTCTTC. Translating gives CASSFGTGLGWNEQFF.

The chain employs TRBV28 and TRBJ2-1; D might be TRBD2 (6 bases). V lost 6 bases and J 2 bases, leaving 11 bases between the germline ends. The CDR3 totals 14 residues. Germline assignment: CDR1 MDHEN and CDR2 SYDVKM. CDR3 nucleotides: TGTGCCAGCAGGCGGGAACTAGCCTACAATGAGCAGTTCTTC. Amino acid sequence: CASRRELAYNEQFF.

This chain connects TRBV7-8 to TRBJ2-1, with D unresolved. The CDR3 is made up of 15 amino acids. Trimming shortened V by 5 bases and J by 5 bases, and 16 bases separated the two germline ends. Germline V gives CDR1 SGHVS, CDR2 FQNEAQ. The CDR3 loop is CASSLRLDWNNEQFF. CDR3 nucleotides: TGTGCCAGCAGCCTCCGGCTTGACTGGAACAATGAGCAGTTCTTC. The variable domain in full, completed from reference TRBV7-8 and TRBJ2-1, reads GAGVSQSPRYKVAKRGQDVALRCDPISGHVSLFWYQQALGQGPEFLTYFQNEAQLDKSGLPSDRFFAERPEGSVSTLKIQRTQQEDSAVYLCASSLRLDWNNEQFFGPGTRLTVL.

CDR3 DNA sequence: TGTGCCAGCAGCTTCCAAGGATGGGGGACTAATGAAAAACTGTTTTTT. Amino acid sequence: CASSFQGWGTNEKLFF. The rearrangement links TRBV5-4 to TRBJ1-4, with a tentative D call TRBD1 (5 bases). The CDR3 extends over 16 amino acids. V lost 2 bases, J lost 2 bases, and 13 bases lay in between. Germline CDR1 and CDR2: SGHNT and YYREEE (reference sequence). The full variable domain, rest sourced from reference TRBV5-4 and TRBJ1-4, is ETGVTQSPTHLIKTRGQQVTLRCSSQSGHNTVSWYQQALGQGPQFIFQYYREEENGRGNFPPRFSGLQFPNYSSELNVNALELDDSALYLCASSFQGWGTNEKLFFGSGTQLSVL.

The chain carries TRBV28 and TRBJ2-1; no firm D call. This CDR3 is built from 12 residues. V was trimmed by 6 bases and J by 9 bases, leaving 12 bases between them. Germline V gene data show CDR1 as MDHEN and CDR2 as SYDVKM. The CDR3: CASRLQLGEQFF. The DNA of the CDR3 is TGTGCCAGCAGACTACAACTGGGTGAGCAGTTCTTC. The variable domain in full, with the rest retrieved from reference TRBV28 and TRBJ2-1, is DVKVTQSSRYLVKRTGEKVFLECVQDMDHENMFWYRQDPGLGLRLIYFSYDVKMKEKGDIPEGYSVSREKKERFSLILESASTNQTSMYLCASRLQLGEQFFGPGTRLTVL.

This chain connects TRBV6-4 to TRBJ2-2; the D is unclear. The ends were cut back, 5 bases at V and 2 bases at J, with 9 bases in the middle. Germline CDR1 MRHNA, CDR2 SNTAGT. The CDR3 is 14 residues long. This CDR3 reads CASSLGSNTGELFF. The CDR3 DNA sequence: TGTGCCAGCAGTCTTGGCAGTAACACCGGGGAGCTGTTTTTT.

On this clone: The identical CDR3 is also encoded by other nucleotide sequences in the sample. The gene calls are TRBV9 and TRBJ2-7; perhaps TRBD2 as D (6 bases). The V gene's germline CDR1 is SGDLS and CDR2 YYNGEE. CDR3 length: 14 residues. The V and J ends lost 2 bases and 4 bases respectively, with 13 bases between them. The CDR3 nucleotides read TGTGCCAGCAGCGTGGGAGGTAGTATGTACGAGCAGTACTTC. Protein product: CASSVGGSMYEQYF.

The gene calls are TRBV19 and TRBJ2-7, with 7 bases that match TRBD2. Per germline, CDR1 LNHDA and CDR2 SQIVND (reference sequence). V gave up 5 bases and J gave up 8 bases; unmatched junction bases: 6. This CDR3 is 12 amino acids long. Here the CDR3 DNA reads TGTGCCAGTAGTCCGCCGGGACTACAGCAGTACTTC. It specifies CASSPPGLQQYF.

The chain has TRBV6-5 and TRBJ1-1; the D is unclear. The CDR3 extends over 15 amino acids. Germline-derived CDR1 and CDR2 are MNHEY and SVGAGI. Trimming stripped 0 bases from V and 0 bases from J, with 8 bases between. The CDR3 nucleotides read TGTGCCAGCAGTTACTCTTTGGCACTGAACACTGAAGCTTTCTTT. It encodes CASSYSLALNTEAFF.

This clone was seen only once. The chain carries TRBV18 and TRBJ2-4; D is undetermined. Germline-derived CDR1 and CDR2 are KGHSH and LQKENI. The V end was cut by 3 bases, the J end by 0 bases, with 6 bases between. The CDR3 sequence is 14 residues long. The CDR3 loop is CASSPLLAKNIQYF. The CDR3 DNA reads TGTGCCAGCTCACCGCTACTAGCCAAAAACATTCAGTACTTC.

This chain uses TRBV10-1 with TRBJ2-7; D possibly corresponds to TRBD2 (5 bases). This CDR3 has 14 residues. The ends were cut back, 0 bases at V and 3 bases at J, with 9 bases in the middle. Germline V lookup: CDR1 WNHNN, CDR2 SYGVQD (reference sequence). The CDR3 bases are TGCGCCAGCAGTGAGTCGTCAGGAGGCTACGAGCAGTACTTC. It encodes CASSESSGGYEQYF.